The T cell receptor (beta chain) described here comes from a study of response to subunit inactivated influenza vaccine. Study results and limitations: The study's authors posited that every seasonal influenza vaccination enlists few new T cells.

This clonotype came up a few times. Its target is unknown. TCRdb redid the calling of the RT-PCR reads with MiXCR, one entry per CDR3 protein. The sample lists about 780,000 distinct CDR3 sequences, around 20% seen once, with 9.5% to 13% in the top ten. The specimen comprised PBMCs from blood, sampled more than 4 days after vaccination. The receptor was isolated from a man aged 45-60 years who received an inactivated influenza vaccine.

The CDR3 is CASRRLAGDPTGELFF. CDR3 coding DNA: TGTGCCAGCCGGAGACTAGCGGGAGACCCAACCGGGGAGCTGTTTTTT. This rearrangement joins TRBV6-1 to TRBJ2-2, with TRBD2 matching over 12 bases. V shed 8 bases and J 5 bases; nucleotides not matched to a gene: 9. Germline V gene sequence: CDR1 MNHNS, CDR2 SASEGT. The CDR3 spans 16 residues.